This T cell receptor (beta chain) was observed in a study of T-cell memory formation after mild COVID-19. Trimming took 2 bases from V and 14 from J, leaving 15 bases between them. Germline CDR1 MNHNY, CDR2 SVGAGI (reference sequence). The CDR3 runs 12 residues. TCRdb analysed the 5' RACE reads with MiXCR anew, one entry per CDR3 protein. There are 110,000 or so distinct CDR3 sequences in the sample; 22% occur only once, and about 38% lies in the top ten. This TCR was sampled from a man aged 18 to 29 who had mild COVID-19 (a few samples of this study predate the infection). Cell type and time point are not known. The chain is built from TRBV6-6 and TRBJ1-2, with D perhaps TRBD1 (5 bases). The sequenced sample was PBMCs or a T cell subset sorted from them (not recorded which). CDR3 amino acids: CASSYPLGRGTF. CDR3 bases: TGTGCCAGCAGTTACCCGTTAGGGAGGGGTACCTTC.